This T cell receptor beta chain was documented in a study of shared clonotypes between healthy human individuals. Whole-study results and caveats: Naive subsets, compared against memory subsets, generally had larger estimated richness values.

The CDR3 has 13 amino acids. CDR1 and CDR2 (germline): SGHKS, YYEKEE (reference sequence). For this clone: Its target is unknown. The junction shows a germline mismatch at one end, possibly a read error.

Sequencing was performed with immunoSEQ multiplex PCR; in TCRdb, only in-frame clones are kept and a portion is missing. The data contain about 1.5 million clones, 95% to 99% of them seen just once; the ten biggest clones take up approximately 0.44%. V and J are TRBV5-5 and TRBJ2-7, with TRBD1 matching over 9 bases. This TCR came from a man aged 30 to 39 in good health. The sequenced sample consisted of naive CD4+ T cells sorted from blood. Subset described: CD45RA+ positively selected. The CDR3: CASSHARDRDVHF. For the CDR3, the DNA is TGTGCCAGCAGCCACGCCCGGGACAGGGATGTACACTTC. Combining the CDR3 with reference TRBV5-5 and TRBJ2-7 gives the whole variable domain DAGVTQSPTHLIKTRGQQVTLRCSPISGHKSVSWYQQVLGQGPQFIFQYYEKEERGRGNFPDRFSARQFPNYSSELNVNALLLGDSALYLCASSHARDRDVHFGPGTRLTVT.